The 19 T cell receptor beta chains below come from one sample, sequenced in a study of T cell changes during pregnancy in multiple sclerosis. Data came from immunoSEQ multiplex PCR; TCRdb stores just in-frame clones and leaves some out. The table includes about 56,000 clones, about 91% detected once. Sequences were derived from CD4+ T cells from peripheral blood mononuclear cells, sampled in the second trimester of pregnancy. The receptor set was obtained from a female donor with multiple sclerosis, enrolled in a pregnancy study.

This clone was picked up one time. The chain has TRBV27 and TRBJ2-7; 9 bases match TRBD2. This CDR3 comprises 15 residues. Trimming took 1 base from V and 2 from J; bases not matched to a gene: 3. CDR1 and CDR2 (germline): MNHEY, SMNVEV (reference sequence). The CDR3 nucleotides read TGTGCCAGCAGTTTATTCCCTAGCGGGACCTACGAGCAGTACTTC. The encoded protein is CASSLFPSGTYEQYF.

V and J are TRBV11-2 and TRBJ1-1; the D is unclear. Germline V gene lookup returns CDR1 SGHAT and CDR2 FQNNGV. The V gene lost 5 bases and the J gene lost 1 base, with 8 bases spanning the gap. The CDR3 is 13 residues long. The CDR3 coding sequence is TGTGCCAGCAGCCCACACCAGAACACTGAAGCTTTCTTT. Protein product: CASSPHQNTEAFF.

V gene TRBV27 combines with J gene TRBJ1-5, with D possibly TRBD1 on 5 matching bases. The germline V gene encodes CDR1 MNHEY and CDR2 SMNVEV (reference sequence). This CDR3 is 16 amino acids long. V was cut by 3 bases and J by 2 bases, with 14 bases left in between. CDR3 nucleotide sequence: TGTGCCAGCAGTTTTTCCTCCGAAGGGGGCAATCAGCCCCAGCATTTT. This sequence encodes CASSFSSEGGNQPQHF.

This chain joins TRBV11-1 and TRBJ2-7; 11 nucleotides agree with TRBD1. The CDR3 totals 14 residues. Losses at the gene ends were 5 bases for V and 6 bases for J; bases not matched to a gene: 6. Germline lookup yields CDR1 SGHAT and CDR2 FQDESV (reference sequence). CDR3 in DNA: TGTGCCAGCAGCGCGAGGACAGGGGGCGGCGAGCAGTACTTC. This gives the protein CASSARTGGGEQYF.

The CDR3 loop is CASSYQGATNEKLFF. For the CDR3, the DNA is TGTGCCAGCAGTTACCAGGGGGCGACTAATGAAAAACTGTTTTTT. The gene calls are TRBV11-2 and TRBJ1-4, with 8 bases lining up with TRBD1. This CDR3 has 15 amino acids. CDR1 SGHAT and CDR2 FQNNGV come from the germline V gene. With 6 bases clipped from V and 2 bases from J, the junction kept 5 bases outside the gene matches.

The chain uses TRBV30 and TRBJ2-2, with a tentative D call TRBD1 (5 bases). This CDR3 contains 12 residues. CDR1 and CDR2 (germline): GTSNPN, SVGIG (reference sequence). V shed 2 bases and J shed 4 bases, with 5 bases lying between them. The CDR3, as DNA: TGTGCCTGGAGTAGGGGCACCGGGGAGCTGTTTTTT. Protein: CAWSRGTGELFF.

CDR3 in amino acids: CATTSGWGTDEQFF. CDR3 sequence (DNA): TGTGCCACCACCAGCGGGTGGGGTACAGATGAGCAGTTCTTC. The rearrangement links TRBV19 to TRBJ2-1; the D gene is possibly TRBD2 (6 bases). This CDR3 contains 14 residues. V was trimmed by 10 bases and J by 8 bases, leaving 21 bases between them. Germline V gives CDR1 LNHDA, CDR2 SQIVND (reference sequence).

The CDR3 spells CAWSEGGGYGYTF. The DNA for the CDR3 is TGTGCCTGGAGTGAAGGGGGGGGATATGGCTACACCTTC. This sequence joins TRBV30 and TRBJ1-2; TRBD1 might be the D (6 bases). CDR3 size: 13 residues. Germline CDR1 is GTSNPN and CDR2 is SVGIG (reference sequence). V was trimmed by 1 base and J by 5 bases, leaving 11 bases between them.

The rearrangement uses TRBV6-5 and TRBJ2-5; D may be TRBD1 (5 bases). The CDR3 is made up of 16 amino acids. V shed 2 bases and J shed 2 bases, with 15 bases lying between them. CDR1 and CDR2 from the germline V gene are MNHEY and SVGAGI. This CDR3 reads CASSYGAGFSQETQYF. CDR3 coding DNA: TGTGCCAGCAGTTACGGGGCAGGTTTTAGTCAAGAGACCCAGTACTTC.

The V and J genes are TRBV5-1 and TRBJ2-3; D uncertain. CDR1 SGHRS and CDR2 YFSETQ come from the germline V gene. V dropped 3 bases and J dropped 2 bases, with 16 bases sitting between them. This CDR3 is built from 16 residues. As DNA, the CDR3 is TGCGCCAGCAGCTCAACCTTTTCCACAACCACAGATACGCAGTATTTT. This encodes CASSSTFSTTTDTQYF.

On this clone: One end of the junction varies from germline; a read error may be responsible. The chain couples TRBV25-1 to TRBJ1-1; D unclear. Per the germline V gene, CDR1 is MGHDK and CDR2 is SYGVNS. The CDR3 spans 15 residues. The CDR3 reads CTSSEYRDWNTEAFF. The CDR3 region has the DNA TGTACCAGCAGTGAATATCGGGATTGGAACACTGAAGCTTTCTTT.

The chain has TRBV5-1 and TRBJ2-1; 12 bases agree with TRBD2. V shed 0 bases and J 6 bases; nucleotides not matched to a gene: 4. The CDR3 contains 16 residues. Germline lookup yields CDR1 SGHRS and CDR2 YFSETQ. Here the CDR3 reads CASSLVGTSGRNEQFF. In nucleotides, the CDR3 is TGCGCCAGCAGCTTGGTTGGGACTAGCGGGCGCAATGAGCAGTTCTTC.

This clone was recorded once. V usage is TRBV4-1 and J usage is TRBJ1-2; D not certain. V dropped 1 base and J dropped 4 bases, with 13 bases sitting between them. Germline V gene data show CDR1 as MGHRA and CDR2 as YSYEKL. CDR3 length equals 15 residues. CDR3 bases: TGCGCCAGCAGCCAAGTTTTCGGGTCGGCCTATGGCTACACCTTC. The encoded protein is CASSQVFGSAYGYTF.

The genes are TRBV2 and TRBJ2-1; 13 bases map to TRBD2. Germline CDR1 SNHLY, CDR2 FYNNEI. The CDR3 runs 14 residues. V shed 11 bases and J 10 bases; nucleotides not matched to a gene: 11. DNA for the CDR3: TGTGCCTGCACCCGGACTAGCGGGAGTGGAGAGCAGTTCTTC. Protein: CACTRTSGSGEQFF.

The chain combines TRBV5-1 with TRBJ2-2, with D perhaps TRBD2 (7 bases). The CDR3 totals 16 residues. Between the trimmed V and J ends, which lost 6 bases and 6 bases, there was a span of 21 bases. Germline assignment: CDR1 SGHRS and CDR2 YFSETQ. The chain's CDR3 is CASTVSSLGGPGELFF. In nucleotides, the CDR3 is TGCGCCAGCACCGTCAGCAGCTTGGGGGGGCCCGGGGAGCTGTTTTTT.

The CDR3 region has the DNA TGTGCCAGCAGTTACTCAGGGGGACAGCATGGCTACACCTTC. It yields the protein CASSYSGGQHGYTF. J is TRBJ1-2 and V is TRBV6-5, with 7 bases lining up with TRBD1. Germline V gene data show CDR1 as MNHEY and CDR2 as SVGAGI. CDR3 length: 14 residues. With 0 bases clipped from V and 6 bases from J, the junction kept 4 bases outside the gene matches.

The chain couples TRBV7-2 to TRBJ2-3; TRBD2 agrees at 9 bases. The CDR3 consists of 13 residues. V shed 2 bases and J 8 bases; nucleotides not matched to a gene: 2. In germline, CDR1 is SGHTA, CDR2 FQGNSA. The CDR3 is CASSLILAGTQYF. In DNA, the CDR3 is TGTGCCAGCAGCTTAATACTAGCGGGTACGCAGTATTTT.

V and J are TRBV5-1 and TRBJ2-5; 11 bases match TRBD2. The trim removed 4 bases at V and 4 bases at J, leaving 9 bases unmatched. Germline CDR1 reads SGHRS; CDR2 reads YFSETQ. This CDR3 spans 16 amino acids. The CDR3 bases are TGCGCCAGCAGCCTGACTAGCGGGATTAGCAGAGAGACCCAGTACTTC. Encoded protein: CASSLTSGISRETQYF.

The chain carries TRBV21-1 and TRBJ2-7; TRBD2 is the table's D call and was not checked against the DNA. TRBV21-1 represents a pseudogene. This CDR3 region has 14 residues. CDR3 region: CAGGYSGGTYEQYF. CDR3 bases: TGTGCCGGAGGCTATAGCGGAGGTACCTACGAGCAGTACTTC.